The 18 T cell receptor beta chains given below trace back to one sample, sequenced in a study of lymphopenia after photon versus proton radiotherapy. Sequencing used immunoSEQ multiplex PCR; TCRdb keeps in-frame clones, though not all of them. The sample gives more than 15,000 clones, just over 85% of which show up once; roughly 10% is in the top ten. The sample consisted of peripheral blood, taken from a patient treated with proton-based radiotherapy. The receptors originated from a man between 65 and 85 years old with pancreatic cancer.

The chain carries TRBV19 and TRBJ2-1; 12 nucleotides align to TRBD2. Trimming removed 5 bases from V and 10 bases from J; junction bases left unmatched: 6. Germline values: CDR1 LNHDA, CDR2 SQIVND (reference sequence). The CDR3 length is 14 residues. The CDR3 reads CASSATSGRREQFF. DNA for the CDR3: TGTGCCAGTAGTGCGACTAGCGGGAGAAGGGAGCAGTTCTTC.

The V and J genes are TRBV9 and TRBJ1-3; no clear D gene. Trimming shortened V by 3 bases and J by 2 bases, and 15 bases separated the two germline ends. This CDR3 contains 16 residues. Germline V gene data show CDR1 as SGDLS and CDR2 as YYNGEE. This CDR3 is CASSGNAGEAGNTIYF. As DNA, the CDR3 is TGTGCCAGCAGCGGCAACGCCGGTGAGGCTGGAAACACCATATATTTT. Looking up the rest from reference TRBV9 and TRBJ1-3 gives the full variable domain: DSGVTQTPKHLITATGQRVTLRCSPRSGDLSVYWYQQSLDQGLQFLIQYYNGEERAKGNILERFSAQQFPDLHSELNLSSLELGDSALYFCASSGNAGEAGNTIYFGEGSWLTVV.

This clone was detected only once. This chain links TRBV10-2 with TRBJ1-2, with 8 bases identical to TRBD1. There are 14 residues in the CDR3. V shed 6 bases, J shed 0 bases, and the junction held 3 bases outside the gene matches. In germline, CDR1 is WSHSY, CDR2 SAAADI. CDR3 sequence: CASRGQGANYGYTF. The CDR3 bases are TGCGCCAGCAGAGGACAGGGAGCTAACTATGGCTACACCTTC.

About this clone itself: One end of the junction varies from germline; a read error may be responsible. V is TRBV2 and J is TRBJ2-5, with unresolved D. CDR3 length equals 13 residues. Per the germline V gene, CDR1 is SNHLY and CDR2 is FYNNEI. CDR3: CASSPPPKDTQYF. The CDR3 coding sequence is TGTGCCAGCAGTCCTCCCCCAAAAGATACCCAGTACTTC.

Judged by abundance, this clone is medium-sized. The V call is TRBV21-1, the J call TRBJ2-4; the table's D gene call, TRBD1, was not cross checked with the DNA. TRBV21-1 has pseudogene status. This CDR3 contains 17 residues. CDR3 in amino acids: CASSKGDRRRAKNIQYF. The CDR3 DNA reads TGTGCCAGCAGCAAAGGGGACAGAAGAAGAGCCAAAAACATTCAGTACTTC.

V usage is TRBV29-1 and J usage is TRBJ2-3; possible D gene TRBD2, 6 bases. This CDR3 has 12 amino acids. The germline gives CDR1 SQVTM, CDR2 ANQGSEA. With 7 bases removed from V and 6 bases from J, the gap between germline ends came to 14 bases. The CDR3 sequence is CSEKTGTDTQYF. The CDR3 DNA sequence: TGCAGCGAAAAGACGGGGACTGATACGCAGTATTTT.

J is TRBJ1-1 and V is TRBV5-1; TRBD1 is a possible D gene (5 bases). Germline assignment: CDR1 SGHRS and CDR2 YFSETQ. V was trimmed by 0 bases and J by 2 bases, leaving 14 bases between them. This CDR3 has 16 amino acids. Here the CDR3 DNA reads TGCGCCAGCAGCTTGGGGGGCCCAGGGTTAAACACTGAAGCTTTCTTT. This gives the protein CASSLGGPGLNTEAFF.

The V gene is TRBV4-1, the J gene TRBJ1-2; a possible D gene is TRBD1 (5 bases). Per the germline V gene, CDR1 is MGHRA and CDR2 is YSYEKL. This CDR3 region has 16 residues. Between the trimmed V and J ends, which lost 6 bases and 4 bases, there was a span of 21 bases. The CDR3 sequence is CASRGVKGPISYGYTF. Written as DNA, the CDR3 is TGCGCCAGCAGGGGGGTTAAGGGGCCTATCTCCTATGGCTACACCTTC.

The gene calls are TRBV14 and TRBJ1-1; D is unresolved. The CDR3 runs 15 residues. V shed 4 bases and J shed 0 bases, with 12 bases lying between them. The germline gives CDR1 SGHDN, CDR2 FVKESK. This CDR3 reads CASSLPGSMNTEAFF. CDR3 DNA: TGTGCCAGCAGCCTACCGGGCTCGATGAACACTGAAGCTTTCTTT.

V usage is TRBV7-3 and J usage is TRBJ1-1, with D hard to call. This CDR3 contains 13 residues. Looked up from germline, CDR1 is SGHTA and CDR2 is FQGTGA. Trimming left V 2 bases short and J 1 base short, with 5 bases between. This chain's CDR3 is CASSLDKNTEAFF. DNA of the CDR3: TGTGCCAGCAGCTTAGACAAGAACACTGAAGCTTTCTTT. The entire variable domain, with the rest obtained from reference TRBV7-3 and TRBJ1-1, is as follows: GAGVSQTPSNKVTEKGKYVELRCDPISGHTALYWYRQSLGQGPEFLIYFQGTGAADDSGLPNDRFFAVRPEGSVSTLKIQRTERGDSAVYLCASSLDKNTEAFFGQGTRLTVV.

The V gene is TRBV7-9, the J gene TRBJ2-2; 10 bases are shared with TRBD2. The CDR3 has 17 amino acids. J lost 3 bases, V lost 5 bases, and 9 bases had no gene match. Germline V lookup: CDR1 SEHNR, CDR2 FQNEAQ (reference sequence). This CDR3 is CASSQRLAGVYTGELFF. The CDR3, as DNA: TGTGCCAGCAGCCAAAGGCTAGCGGGAGTGTACACCGGGGAGCTGTTTTTT.

V gene TRBV6-1 combines with J gene TRBJ2-1; 8 bases line up with TRBD2. After removal of 7 bases from V and 4 bases from J, the junction contained 6 bases not matched to a gene. Germline CDR1 reads MNHNS; CDR2 reads SASEGT. The CDR3 has 14 residues. The CDR3 protein is CASIATSVYNEQFF. Written as DNA, the CDR3 is TGTGCCAGCATTGCGACTAGCGTTTACAATGAGCAGTTCTTC.

The CDR3 sequence is CASVEDRGHQPQHF. In DNA form, the CDR3 reads TGTGCTAGTGTCGAGGACAGGGGTCATCAGCCCCAGCATTTT. The chain couples TRBV12-5 to TRBJ1-5; TRBD1 matches at 9 bases. CDR3 length: 14 residues. Unmatched junction bases numbered 6, after V lost 7 bases and J lost 5 bases. Germline V lookup: CDR1 LGHNT, CDR2 FRNRAP. Full variable domain (rest looked up from reference TRBV12-5 and TRBJ1-5): DARVTQTPRHKVTEMGQEVTMRCQPILGHNTVFWYRQTMMQGLELLAYFRNRAPLDDSGMPKDRFSAEMPDATLATLKIQPSEPRDSAVYFCASVEDRGHQPQHFGDGTRLSIL.

This clone has a single count. The J gene is TRBJ2-7, the V gene TRBV25-1; possibly TRBD1 for D (6 bases). This CDR3 has 14 amino acids. V lost 2 bases, J lost 3 bases, and 11 bases lay in between. CDR1 is MGHDK and CDR2 is SYGVNS in the germline V gene. As DNA, the CDR3 is TGTGCCAGCAGTGAACAGGGGCAAGGCTACGAGCAGTACTTC. Translation gives CASSEQGQGYEQYF.

This chain uses TRBV5-4 with TRBJ1-5; D gene unclear. V was clipped by 5 bases and J by 6 bases, with 15 bases between them. In germline, CDR1 is SGHNT, CDR2 YYREEE (reference sequence). This CDR3 spans 14 amino acids. This CDR3 reads CASRGSGKGQPQHF. The DNA of the CDR3 is TGTGCCAGCAGGGGGTCGGGAAAGGGTCAGCCCCAGCATTTT.

The chain joins TRBV7-2 to TRBJ2-3; 10 nucleotides match TRBD2. This CDR3 has 17 amino acids. Trimming at V came to 5 bases and at J to 1 base, leaving 9 bases not matched to a gene. Looked up from germline, CDR1 is SGHTA and CDR2 is FQGNSA. In nucleotides, the CDR3 is TGTGCCAGCAGCCCGACCTTAGCGGGGGGCGGCACAGATACGCAGTATTTT. Amino acid sequence: CASSPTLAGGGTDTQYF. Based on the CDR3 plus reference TRBV7-2 and TRBJ2-3, the full variable domain is GAGVSQSPSNKVTEKGKDVELRCDPISGHTALYWYRQSLGQGLEFLIYFQGNSAPDKSGLPSDRFSAERTGGSVSTLTIQRTQQEDSAVYLCASSPTLAGGGTDTQYFGPGTRLTVL.

Here the CDR3 DNA reads TGTGCCAGCACCCGACAGGGGGGTGTCGACAATGAGCAGTTCTTC. Translating gives CASTRQGGVDNEQFF. The chain is built from TRBV21-1 and TRBJ2-1; TRBD1 is the table's D call, not checked against the DNA. TRBV21-1 is annotated as a pseudogene. This CDR3 is 15 amino acids long.

The chain carries TRBV25-1 and TRBJ2-2; D remains unclear. The CDR3 runs 14 residues. Germline-derived CDR1 and CDR2 are MGHDK and SYGVNS. V shed 10 bases and J shed 3 bases, with 15 bases lying between them. The CDR3 spells CATRPVVDTGELFF. CDR3 DNA: TGTGCCACCCGCCCCGTTGTTGACACCGGGGAGCTGTTTTTT. The complete variable domain, with remaining parts taken from reference TRBV25-1 and TRBJ2-2, reads EADIYQTPRYLVIGTGKKITLECSQTMGHDKMYWYQQDPGMELHLIHYSYGVNSTEKGDLSSESTVSRIRTEHFPLTLESARPSHTSQYLCATRPVVDTGELFFGEGSRLTVL.